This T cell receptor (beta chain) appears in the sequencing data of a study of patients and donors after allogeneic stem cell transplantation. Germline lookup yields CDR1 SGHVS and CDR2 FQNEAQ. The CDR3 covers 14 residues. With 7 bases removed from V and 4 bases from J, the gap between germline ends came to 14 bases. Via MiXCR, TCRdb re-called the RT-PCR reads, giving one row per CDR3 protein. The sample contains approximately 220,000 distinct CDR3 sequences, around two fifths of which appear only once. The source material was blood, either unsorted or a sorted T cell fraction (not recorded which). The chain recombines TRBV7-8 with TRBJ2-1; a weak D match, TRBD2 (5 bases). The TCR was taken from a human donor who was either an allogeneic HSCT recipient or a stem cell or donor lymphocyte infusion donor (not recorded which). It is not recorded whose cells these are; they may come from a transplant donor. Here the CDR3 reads CASTIEGLYNEQFF. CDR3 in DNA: TGTGCCAGCACCATAGAGGGCCTGTACAATGAGCAGTTCTTC.